A single sample is the source of the 10 T cell receptor beta chains below, sequenced in a study of shared clonotypes between healthy human individuals. Method: immunoSEQ multiplex PCR; TCRdb's copy keeps in-frame clones and lacks some. The sample shows 2.5 million or so clones, roughly nine tenths of them seen only once. The sequenced sample consisted of naive CD4+ T cells sorted from blood. The subset is: CD45RA+ positively selected. Source of these receptors: a man between 18 and 29 years old in good health.

This chain uses TRBV30 with TRBJ1-1, with 9 bases that match TRBD1. The CDR3 covers 13 residues. Trimming removed 4 bases from V and 5 bases from J; junction bases left unmatched: 5. Germline V lookup: CDR1 GTSNPN, CDR2 SVGIG (reference sequence). The CDR3 DNA reads as TGTGCCTGGAACAGGGGGCTGGAAACTGAAGCTTTCTTT. It is translated as CAWNRGLETEAFF.

The chain has TRBV4-3 and TRBJ1-6; tentatively, D is TRBD1 (5 bases). V was shortened by 1 base and J by 0 bases, with 16 bases between the two germline ends. This CDR3 region has 19 residues. Germline-derived CDR1 and CDR2 are LGHNA and YSLEER. Written as DNA, the CDR3 is TGCGCCAGCAGCCAAGTTTTCGGCAGGGATTACTCCTATAATTCACCCCTCCACTTT. Translation: CASSQVFGRDYSYNSPLHF.

The genes are TRBV29-1 and TRBJ1-2, with D possibly matching TRBD1 (6 bases). The V and J ends lost 8 bases and 3 bases respectively, with 16 bases between them. This CDR3 has 13 amino acids. CDR1 and CDR2 from the germline V gene are SQVTM and ANQGSEA. The CDR3 DNA is TGCAGCACGAACGACAGGACCCACTATGGCTACACCTTC. Protein: CSTNDRTHYGYTF.

The CDR3 nucleotides read TGTGCCAGCAGTTACTCGAGGGCCGCTGAAGCTTTCTTT. It encodes CASSYSRAAEAFF. V gene TRBV6-5 combines with J gene TRBJ1-1; D is unresolved. CDR3 length: 13 residues. CDR1 and CDR2 (germline): MNHEY, SVGAGI. Trimming stripped 0 bases from V and 6 bases from J, with 8 bases between.

This chain links TRBV6-5 with TRBJ2-7; D possibly corresponds to TRBD2 (6 bases). The CDR3 has 16 amino acids. V lost 0 bases to trimming and J lost 2 bases, with 14 bases between them. Germline CDR1 is MNHEY and CDR2 is SVGAGI. CDR3: CASSYSKTRSPYEQYF. CDR3 DNA sequence: TGTGCCAGCAGTTACTCAAAGACTAGGTCCCCCTACGAGCAGTACTTC.

This clone was counted once. The rearrangement links TRBV6-1 to TRBJ1-2; tentatively, D is TRBD1 (5 bases). The CDR3 totals 13 residues. Trimming cost V 8 bases and J 5 bases, with 15 bases left between them. Germline V lookup: CDR1 MNHNS, CDR2 SASEGT. The CDR3 DNA is TGTGCCAGCCGAGAGGCGGGGGGGTATGGCTACACCTTC. It codes for CASREAGGYGYTF.

This rearrangement joins TRBV5-1 to TRBJ2-4, with 7 bases that match TRBD2. The CDR3 has 15 residues. V lost 0 bases to trimming and J lost 8 bases; unmatched junction nucleotides: 8. CDR1 and CDR2 (germline): SGHRS, YFSETQ. The CDR3 reads CASSLELGGKDIQYF. CDR3 in DNA: TGCGCCAGCAGCTTGGAATTGGGGGGGAAGGACATTCAGTACTTC.

V usage is TRBV5-5 and J usage is TRBJ2-4; possibly TRBD2 for D (6 bases). Between the trimmed V and J ends, which lost 4 bases and 3 bases, there was a span of 20 bases. The CDR3 is 17 residues long. Germline V gene data show CDR1 as SGHKS and CDR2 as YYEKEE (reference sequence). CDR3 amino acids: CASSLRASGQIKNIQYF. Written as DNA, the CDR3 is TGTGCCAGCAGCCTCCGGGCCAGCGGGCAGATCAAAAACATTCAGTACTTC.

The V call is TRBV5-6, the J call TRBJ2-7; 13 bases fit TRBD2. J lost 2 bases, V lost 2 bases, and 10 bases had no gene match. Germline-derived CDR1 and CDR2 are SGHDT and YYEEEE. The CDR3 sequence is 18 residues long. The DNA of the CDR3 is TGTGCCAGCAGCTTTTTGGGGGGACTAGCGGGGACCACCTACGAGCAGTACTTC. Its translation: CASSFLGGLAGTTYEQYF. Looking up the rest from reference TRBV5-6 and TRBJ2-7 gives the full variable domain: DAGVTQSPTHLIKTRGQQVTLRCSPKSGHDTVSWYQQALGQGPQFIFQYYEEEERQRGNFPDRFSGHQFPNYSSELNVNALLLGDSALYLCASSFLGGLAGTTYEQYFGPGTRLTVT.

CDR3 amino acids: CATAMGAKNIQYF. In DNA, the CDR3 is TGTGCCACCGCGATGGGGGCCAAAAACATTCAGTACTTC. The chain combines TRBV6-5 with TRBJ2-4; D call uncertain. V was shortened by 10 bases and J by 1 base, with 11 bases between the two germline ends. The CDR3 totals 13 residues. In germline, CDR1 is MNHEY, CDR2 SVGAGI.